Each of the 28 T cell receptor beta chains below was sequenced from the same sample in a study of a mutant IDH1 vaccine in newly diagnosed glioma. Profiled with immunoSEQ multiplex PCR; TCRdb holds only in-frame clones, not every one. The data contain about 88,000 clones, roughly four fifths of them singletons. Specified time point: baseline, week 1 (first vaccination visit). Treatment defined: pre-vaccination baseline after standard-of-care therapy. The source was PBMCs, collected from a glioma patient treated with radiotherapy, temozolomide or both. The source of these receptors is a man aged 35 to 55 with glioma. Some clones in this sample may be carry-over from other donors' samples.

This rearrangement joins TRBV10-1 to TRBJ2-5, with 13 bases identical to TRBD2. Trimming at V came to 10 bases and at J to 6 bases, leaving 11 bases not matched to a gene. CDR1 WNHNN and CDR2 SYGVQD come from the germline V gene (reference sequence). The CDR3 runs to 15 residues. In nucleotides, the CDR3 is TGCGCCAACCCTATACTAGCGGGGGGGCTGCAGACCCAGTACTTC. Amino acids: CANPILAGGLQTQYF.

CDR3 DNA: TGTGCCAGCAGTTACATGGGGGAGGCCTATGGCTACACCTTC. It yields the protein CASSYMGEAYGYTF. The genes are TRBV6-6 and TRBJ1-2; maybe TRBD1 (5 bases). V was trimmed by 2 bases and J by 4 bases, leaving 11 bases between them. This CDR3 region has 14 residues. CDR1 is MNHNY, CDR2 SVGAGI, per germline (reference sequence).

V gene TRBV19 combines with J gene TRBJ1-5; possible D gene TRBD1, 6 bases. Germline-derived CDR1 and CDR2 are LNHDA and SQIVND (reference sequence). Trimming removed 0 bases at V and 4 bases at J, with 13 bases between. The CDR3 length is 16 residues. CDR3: CASSIDLDRLNQPQHF. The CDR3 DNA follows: TGTGCCAGTAGTATAGACTTAGACAGGCTTAATCAGCCCCAGCATTTT.

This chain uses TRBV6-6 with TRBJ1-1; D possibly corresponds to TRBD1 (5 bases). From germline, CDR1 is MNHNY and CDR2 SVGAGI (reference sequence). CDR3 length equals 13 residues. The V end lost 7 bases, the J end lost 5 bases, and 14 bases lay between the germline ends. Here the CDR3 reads CASNRQRETEAFF. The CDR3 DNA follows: TGTGCCAGCAACCGACAGAGAGAGACTGAAGCTTTCTTT.

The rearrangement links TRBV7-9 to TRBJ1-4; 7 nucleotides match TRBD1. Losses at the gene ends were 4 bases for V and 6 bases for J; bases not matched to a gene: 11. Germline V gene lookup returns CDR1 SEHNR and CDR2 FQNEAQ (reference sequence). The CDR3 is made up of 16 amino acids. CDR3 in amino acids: CASSSLRPRGYEKLFF. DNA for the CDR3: TGTGCCAGCAGCTCCCTTCGGCCCAGGGGGTATGAAAAACTGTTTTTT.

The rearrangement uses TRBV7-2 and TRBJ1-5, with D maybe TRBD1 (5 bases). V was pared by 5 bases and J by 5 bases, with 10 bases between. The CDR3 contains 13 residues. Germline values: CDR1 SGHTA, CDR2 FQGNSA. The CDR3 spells CASSPRVDQPQHF. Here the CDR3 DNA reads TGTGCCAGCAGCCCCAGGGTGGATCAGCCCCAGCATTTT.

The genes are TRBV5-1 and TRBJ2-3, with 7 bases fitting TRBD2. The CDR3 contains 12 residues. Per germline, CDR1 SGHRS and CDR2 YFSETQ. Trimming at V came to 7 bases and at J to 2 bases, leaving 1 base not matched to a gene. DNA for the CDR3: TGCGCCAGCGCGGGGGTCACAGATACGCAGTATTTT. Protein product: CASAGVTDTQYF.

The CDR3 coding sequence is TGTGCCAGCAGCTGGACAGGGGGCCGGGGAGGTCAGCCCCAGCATTTT. Translation: CASSWTGGRGGQPQHF. The gene calls are TRBV5-5 and TRBJ1-5; 11 bases line up with TRBD1. The CDR3 covers 16 residues. The germline CDR1 and CDR2 sequences are SGHKS and YYEKEE (reference sequence). Trimming removed 3 bases from V and 6 bases from J; junction bases left unmatched: 8. The full variable domain, rest sourced from reference TRBV5-5 and TRBJ1-5, is DAGVTQSPTHLIKTRGQQVTLRCSPISGHKSVSWYQQVLGQGPQFIFQYYEKEERGRGNFPDRFSARQFPNYSSELNVNALLLGDSALYLCASSWTGGRGGQPQHFGDGTRLSIL.

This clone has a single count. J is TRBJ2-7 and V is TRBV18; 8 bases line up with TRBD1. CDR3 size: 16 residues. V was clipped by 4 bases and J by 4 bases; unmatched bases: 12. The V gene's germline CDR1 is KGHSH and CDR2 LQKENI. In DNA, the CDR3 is TGTGCCAGCTCACTTGGACCGAGCAGGGGGCTTTACGAGCAGTACTTC. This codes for CASSLGPSRGLYEQYF.

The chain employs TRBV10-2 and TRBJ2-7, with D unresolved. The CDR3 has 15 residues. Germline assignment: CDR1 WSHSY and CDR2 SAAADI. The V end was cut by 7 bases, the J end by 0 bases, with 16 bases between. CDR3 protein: CASKDIGPDSYEQYF. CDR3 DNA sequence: TGCGCCAGCAAAGATATAGGGCCTGACTCCTACGAGCAGTACTTC.

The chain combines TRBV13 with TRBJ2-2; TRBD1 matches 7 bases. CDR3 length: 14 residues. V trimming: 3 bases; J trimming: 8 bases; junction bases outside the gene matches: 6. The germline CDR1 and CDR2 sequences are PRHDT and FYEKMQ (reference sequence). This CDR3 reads CASSLNRGTGELFF. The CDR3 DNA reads TGTGCCAGCAGCTTGAACAGGGGTACGGGGGAGCTGTTTTTT.

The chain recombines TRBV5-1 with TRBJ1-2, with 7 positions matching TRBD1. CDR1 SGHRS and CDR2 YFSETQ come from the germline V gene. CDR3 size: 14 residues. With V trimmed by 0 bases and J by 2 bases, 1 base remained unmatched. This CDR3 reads CASSLVGQNYGYTF. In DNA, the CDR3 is TGCGCCAGCAGCTTGGTGGGACAGAACTATGGCTACACCTTC. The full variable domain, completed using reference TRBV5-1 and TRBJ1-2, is KAGVTQTPRYLIKTRGQQVTLSCSPISGHRSVSWYQQTPGQGLQFLFEYFSETQRNKGNFPGRFSGRQFSNSRSEMNVSTLELGDSALYLCASSLVGQNYGYTFGSGTRLTVV.

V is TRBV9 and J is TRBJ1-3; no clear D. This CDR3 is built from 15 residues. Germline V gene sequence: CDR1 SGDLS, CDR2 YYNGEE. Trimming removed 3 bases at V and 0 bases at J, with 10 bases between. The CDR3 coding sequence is TGTGCCAGCAGCGAAAGCCGCAGCTCTGGAAACACCATATATTTT. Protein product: CASSESRSSGNTIYF.

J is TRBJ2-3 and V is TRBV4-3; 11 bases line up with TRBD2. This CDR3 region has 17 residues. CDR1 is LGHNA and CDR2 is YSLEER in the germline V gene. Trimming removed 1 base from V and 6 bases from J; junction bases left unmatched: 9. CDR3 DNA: TGCGCCAGCAGCCAAGTTCTTCCTAGCGGGGGGCGGGATACGCAGTATTTT. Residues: CASSQVLPSGGRDTQYF.

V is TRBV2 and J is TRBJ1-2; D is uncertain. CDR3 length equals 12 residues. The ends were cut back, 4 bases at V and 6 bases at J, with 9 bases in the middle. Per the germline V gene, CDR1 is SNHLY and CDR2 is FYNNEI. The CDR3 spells CASSVLRDGYTF. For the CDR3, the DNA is TGTGCCAGCAGTGTTTTGAGGGATGGCTACACCTTC.

The CDR3 region has the DNA TGTGCCATCAGTGAGCAGCAGGGGATGGAATCACCCCTCCACTTT. This sequence encodes CAISEQQGMESPLHF. This chain links TRBV10-3 with TRBJ1-6, with a possible D match to TRBD1 (6 bases). Germline V gene data show CDR1 as ENHRY and CDR2 as SYGVKD. The CDR3 consists of 15 residues. With 2 bases removed from V and 10 bases from J, the gap between germline ends came to 15 bases.

In DNA, the CDR3 is TGCGCCAGCAGCGGCGGGACTCACCAAGAGACCCAGTACTTC. Protein sequence: CASSGGTHQETQYF. The V gene is TRBV5-1, the J gene TRBJ2-5; a weak D match, TRBD2 (6 bases). CDR3 length: 14 amino acids. V was trimmed by 4 bases and J by 0 bases, leaving 10 bases between them. The germline V gene has CDR1 SGHRS and CDR2 YFSETQ.

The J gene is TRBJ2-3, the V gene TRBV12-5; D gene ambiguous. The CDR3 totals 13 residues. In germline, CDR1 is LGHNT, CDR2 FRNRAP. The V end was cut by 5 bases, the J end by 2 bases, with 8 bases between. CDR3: CASGRTNTDTQYF. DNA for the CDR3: TGTGCTAGTGGTCGCACAAACACAGATACGCAGTATTTT. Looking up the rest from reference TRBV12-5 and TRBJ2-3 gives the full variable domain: DARVTQTPRHKVTEMGQEVTMRCQPILGHNTVFWYRQTMMQGLELLAYFRNRAPLDDSGMPKDRFSAEMPDATLATLKIQPSEPRDSAVYFCASGRTNTDTQYFGPGTRLTVL.

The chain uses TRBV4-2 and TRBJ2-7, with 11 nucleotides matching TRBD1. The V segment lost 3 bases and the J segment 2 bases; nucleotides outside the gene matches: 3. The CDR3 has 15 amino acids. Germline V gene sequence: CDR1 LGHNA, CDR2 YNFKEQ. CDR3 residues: CASSQPGQGAYEQYF. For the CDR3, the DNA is TGTGCCAGCAGCCAGCCGGGACAGGGGGCCTACGAGCAGTACTTC.

Written as DNA, the CDR3 is TGTGCCAGCTCACCAGGGACAAACGCTGGAAACACCATATATTTT. Translation: CASSPGTNAGNTIYF. The V call is TRBV18, the J call TRBJ1-3; a possible D gene is TRBD1 (6 bases). Germline CDR1 is KGHSH and CDR2 is LQKENI. V shed 2 bases and J shed 2 bases, with 10 bases lying between them. The CDR3 totals 15 residues. The complete variable domain, with remaining parts taken from reference TRBV18 and TRBJ1-3, reads NAGVMQNPRHLVRRRGQEARLRCSPMKGHSHVYWYRQLPEEGLKFMVYLQKENIIDESGMPKERFSAEFPKEGPSILRIQQVVRGDSAAYFCASSPGTNAGNTIYFGEGSWLTVV.

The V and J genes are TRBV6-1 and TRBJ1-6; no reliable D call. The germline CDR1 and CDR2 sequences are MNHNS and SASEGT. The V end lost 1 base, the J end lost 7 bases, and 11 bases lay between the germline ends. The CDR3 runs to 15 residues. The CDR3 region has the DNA TGTGCCAGCAGTGAAGTCCCCGACCCCAATTCACCCCTCCACTTT. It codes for CASSEVPDPNSPLHF.

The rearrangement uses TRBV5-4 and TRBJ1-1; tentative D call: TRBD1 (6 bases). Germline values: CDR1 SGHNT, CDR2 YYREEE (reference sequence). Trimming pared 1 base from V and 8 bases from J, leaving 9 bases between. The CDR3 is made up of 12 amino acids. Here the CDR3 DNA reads TGTGCCAGCAGCTTGACGGGGGCGGAAGCTTTCTTT. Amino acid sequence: CASSLTGAEAFF.

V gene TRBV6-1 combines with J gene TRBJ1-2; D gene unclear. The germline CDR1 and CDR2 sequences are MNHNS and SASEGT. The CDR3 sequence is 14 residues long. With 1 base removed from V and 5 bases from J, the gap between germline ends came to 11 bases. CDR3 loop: CASSEGHGPYGYTF. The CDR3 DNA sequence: TGTGCCAGCAGTGAAGGTCACGGGCCGTATGGCTACACCTTC.

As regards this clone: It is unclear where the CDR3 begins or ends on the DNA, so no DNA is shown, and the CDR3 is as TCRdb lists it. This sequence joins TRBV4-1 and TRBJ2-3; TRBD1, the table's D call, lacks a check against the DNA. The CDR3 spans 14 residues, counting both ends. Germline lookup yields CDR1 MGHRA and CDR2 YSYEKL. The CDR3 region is CASSQDFGPDTQYF.

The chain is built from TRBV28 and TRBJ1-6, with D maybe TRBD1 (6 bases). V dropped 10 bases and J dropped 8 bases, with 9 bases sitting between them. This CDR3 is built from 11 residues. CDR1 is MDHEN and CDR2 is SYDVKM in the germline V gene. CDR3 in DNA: TGTGCCACCAAGGGGGATTCACCCCTCCACTTT. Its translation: CATKGDSPLHF.

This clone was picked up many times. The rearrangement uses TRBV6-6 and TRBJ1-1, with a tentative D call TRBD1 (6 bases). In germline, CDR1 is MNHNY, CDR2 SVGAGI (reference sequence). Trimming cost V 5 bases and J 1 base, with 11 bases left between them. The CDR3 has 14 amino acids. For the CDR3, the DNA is TGTGCCAGCAGTCCCCAGGACAGGAACACTGAAGCTTTCTTT. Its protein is CASSPQDRNTEAFF.

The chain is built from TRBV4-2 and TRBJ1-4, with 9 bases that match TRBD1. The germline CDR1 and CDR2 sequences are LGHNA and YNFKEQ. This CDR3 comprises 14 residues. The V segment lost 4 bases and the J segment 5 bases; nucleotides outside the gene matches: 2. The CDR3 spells CASSPGQGNEKLFF. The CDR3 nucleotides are TGTGCCAGCAGCCCCGGACAGGGGAATGAAAAACTGTTTTTT.

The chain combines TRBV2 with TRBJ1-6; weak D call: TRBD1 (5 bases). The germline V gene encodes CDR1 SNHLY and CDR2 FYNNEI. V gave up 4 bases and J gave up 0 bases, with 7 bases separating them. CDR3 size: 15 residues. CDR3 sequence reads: CASSVGGSYNSPLHF. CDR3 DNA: TGTGCCAGCAGTGTCGGGGGCTCCTATAATTCACCCCTCCACTTT.